This T cell receptor beta chain was documented in a study of human T cells and chemical hapten exposure. Study-wide context: Each patient's scalp received weekly diphenylcyclopropenone throughout the approximately 25-week study.

TCRdb itself ran the RACE reads through MiXCR, one entry per CDR3 protein. The repertoire holds more than 70,000 distinct CDR3 sequences, with approximately 11% as singletons. The time point denotes: patch test 3, about 24 weeks after DPC sensitization. Treatment here: therapeutic diphenylcyclopropenone sensitization with weekly scalp DPC. RNA extraction used unfractionated whole blood as the source of total RNA. The receptor was derived from a woman aged 30 to 39 with alopecia areata. Some clones in this sample may be carry-over from other donors' samples. The sample was whole blood, taken in connection with sensitization to the hapten diphenylcyclopropenone (DPC).

CDR3 bases: TGTGCCAGCAGCTTGAGGGGGCCTGCAGATACGCAGTATTTT. Residues: CASSLRGPADTQYF. The chain combines TRBV5-6 with TRBJ2-3, with 7 bases aligning to TRBD1. The CDR3 sequence is 14 residues long. V was clipped by 1 base and J by 4 bases; unmatched bases: 3. Per the germline V gene, CDR1 is SGHDT and CDR2 is YYEEEE.